This TCR beta chain was sequenced for a study of glioma-infiltrating T cells. Germline CDR1 is SQVTM and CDR2 is ANQGSEA. CDR3 size: 15 residues. The germline V and J ends were trimmed by 7 bases and 2 bases, with 19 bases remaining between them. TCR alpha and beta CDR3 regions were amplified from RNA using iRepertoire nested multiplex PCR. TCRdb re-called the multiplex PCR reads with MiXCR, one entry per CDR3 protein. The sample records approximately 90,000 distinct CDR3 sequences, around a quarter being singletons. A note on this clonotype: Its antigen remains unidentified. Since a much larger clone is just one base distant, this may be a read error.

Overall study results and limits: Non-neoplastic patients had below-expected tissue-blood divergence, while all gliomas exceeded expectation.

The sequence was collected from a human donor with low-grade glioma or glioblastoma, undergoing nonglioma brain surgery, or in good health (not recorded which). This chain links TRBV29-1 with TRBJ2-3; D is perhaps TRBD2 (7 bases). The sample taken for sequencing was glioma tissue, nonneoplastic brain tissue, or PBMCs (not recorded which). The CDR3, as DNA: TGCAGCGGGAACACAGGGAGGGTAGACACAGATACGCAGTATTTT. Translation: CSGNTGRVDTDTQYF.